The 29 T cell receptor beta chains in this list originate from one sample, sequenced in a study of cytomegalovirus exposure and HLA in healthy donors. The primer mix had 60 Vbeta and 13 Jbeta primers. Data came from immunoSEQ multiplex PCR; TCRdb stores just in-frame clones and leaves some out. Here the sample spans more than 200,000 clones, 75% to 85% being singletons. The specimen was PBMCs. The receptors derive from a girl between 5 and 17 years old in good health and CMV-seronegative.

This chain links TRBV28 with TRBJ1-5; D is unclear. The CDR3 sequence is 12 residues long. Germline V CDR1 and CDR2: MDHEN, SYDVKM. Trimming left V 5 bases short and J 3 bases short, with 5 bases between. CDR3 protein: CASSPDNQPQHF. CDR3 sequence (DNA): TGTGCCAGCAGTCCAGACAATCAGCCCCAGCATTTT.

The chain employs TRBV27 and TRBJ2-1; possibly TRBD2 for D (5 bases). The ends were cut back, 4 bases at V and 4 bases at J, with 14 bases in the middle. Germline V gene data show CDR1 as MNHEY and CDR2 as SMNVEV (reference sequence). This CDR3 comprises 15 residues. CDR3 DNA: TGTGCCAGCAGTTCAGTCCCGTGGGAGTACAATGAGCAGTTCTTC. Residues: CASSSVPWEYNEQFF.

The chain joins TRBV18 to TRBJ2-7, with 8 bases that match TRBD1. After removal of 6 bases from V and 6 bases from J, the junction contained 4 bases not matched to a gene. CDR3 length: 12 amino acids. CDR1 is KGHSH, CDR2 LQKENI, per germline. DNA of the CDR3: TGTGCCAGCTCTTCAACAGGGGGCGAGCAGTACTTC. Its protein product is CASSSTGGEQYF.

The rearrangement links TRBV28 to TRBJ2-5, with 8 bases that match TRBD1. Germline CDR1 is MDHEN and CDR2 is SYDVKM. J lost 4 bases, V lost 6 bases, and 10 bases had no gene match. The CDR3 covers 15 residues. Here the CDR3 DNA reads TGTGCCAGCAGATACAGGGGGAATATGCGAGAGACCCAGTACTTC. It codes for CASRYRGNMRETQYF.

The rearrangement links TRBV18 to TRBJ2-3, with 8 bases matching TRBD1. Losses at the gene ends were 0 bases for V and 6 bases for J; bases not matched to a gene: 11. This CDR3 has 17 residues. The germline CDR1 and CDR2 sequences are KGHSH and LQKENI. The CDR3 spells CASSPPSGQDGGDTQYF. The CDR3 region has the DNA TGTGCCAGCTCACCACCGTCGGGACAGGATGGGGGGGATACGCAGTATTTT.

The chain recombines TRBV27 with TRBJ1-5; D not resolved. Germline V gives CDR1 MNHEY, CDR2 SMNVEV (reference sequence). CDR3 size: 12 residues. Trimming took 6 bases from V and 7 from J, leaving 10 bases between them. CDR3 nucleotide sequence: TGTGCCAGCAGAGAGGGCAGGCAGCCCCAGCATTTT. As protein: CASREGRQPQHF.

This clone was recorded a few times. CDR3: CASSQDGWIGDTEAFF. The DNA of the CDR3 is TGCGCCAGCAGCCAAGACGGGTGGATAGGGGACACTGAAGCTTTCTTT. This sequence joins TRBV4-3 and TRBJ1-1; D may be TRBD1 (5 bases). Germline V gene lookup returns CDR1 LGHNA and CDR2 YSLEER. The V and J ends lost 0 bases and 3 bases respectively, with 14 bases between them. The CDR3 length is 16 residues.

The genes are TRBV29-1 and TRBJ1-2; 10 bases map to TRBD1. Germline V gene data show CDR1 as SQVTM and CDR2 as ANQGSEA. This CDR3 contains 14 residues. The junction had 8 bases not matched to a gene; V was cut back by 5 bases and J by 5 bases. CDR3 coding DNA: TGCAGCGTTCATACAGGGACAGGGGTATATGGCTACACCTTC. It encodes CSVHTGTGVYGYTF.

The CDR3 DNA reads TGTGCCAGCAGCTTGGGTGTTGGAGCGCGAGCCGGGGAGCTGTTTTTT. Its protein is CASSLGVGARAGELFF. The rearrangement links TRBV5-6 to TRBJ2-2, with D unclear. Trimming stripped 0 bases from V and 6 bases from J, with 15 bases between. The CDR3 contains 16 residues. Germline V gene sequence: CDR1 SGHDT, CDR2 YYEEEE.

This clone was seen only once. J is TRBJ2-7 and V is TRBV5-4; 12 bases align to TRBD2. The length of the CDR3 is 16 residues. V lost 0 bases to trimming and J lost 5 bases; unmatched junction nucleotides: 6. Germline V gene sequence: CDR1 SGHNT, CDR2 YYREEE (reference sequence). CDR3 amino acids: CASSLGTSGIMDEQYF. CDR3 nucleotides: TGTGCCAGCAGCTTGGGGACTAGCGGGATAATGGACGAGCAGTACTTC.

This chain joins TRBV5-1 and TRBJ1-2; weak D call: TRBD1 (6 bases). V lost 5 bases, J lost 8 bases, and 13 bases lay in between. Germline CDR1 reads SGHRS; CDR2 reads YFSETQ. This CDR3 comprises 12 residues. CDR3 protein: CASSPGVGGYTF. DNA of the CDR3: TGCGCCAGCAGTCCAGGGGTCGGGGGCTACACCTTC.

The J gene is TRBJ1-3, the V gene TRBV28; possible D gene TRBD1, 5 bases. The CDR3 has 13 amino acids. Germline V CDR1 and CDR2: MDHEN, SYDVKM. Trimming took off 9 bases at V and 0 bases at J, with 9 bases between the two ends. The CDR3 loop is CASRDYSGNTIYF. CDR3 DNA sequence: TGTGCCAGTCGGGACTACTCTGGAAACACCATATATTTT.

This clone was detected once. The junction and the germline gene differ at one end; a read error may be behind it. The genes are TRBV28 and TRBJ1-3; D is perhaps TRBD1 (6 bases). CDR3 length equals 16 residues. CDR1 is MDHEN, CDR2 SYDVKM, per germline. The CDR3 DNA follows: TGTGCCAGCAGTACGACAGGCTCGTATCTTGGAAACGCCATATATTTT. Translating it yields CASSTTGSYLGNAIYF.

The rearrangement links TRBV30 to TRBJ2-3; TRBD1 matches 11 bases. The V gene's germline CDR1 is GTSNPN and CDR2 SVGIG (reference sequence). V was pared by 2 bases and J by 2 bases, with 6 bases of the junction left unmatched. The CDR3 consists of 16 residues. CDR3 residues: CAWSSRDRGFTDTQYF. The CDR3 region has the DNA TGTGCCTGGAGTTCCCGGGACAGGGGGTTCACAGATACGCAGTATTTT.

CDR3 coding DNA: TGTGCCAGCAGCTCACAGGGAACTAGCACAGATACGCAGTATTTT. It is translated as CASSSQGTSTDTQYF. The V gene is TRBV7-8, the J gene TRBJ2-3, with a tentative D call TRBD1 (6 bases). Trimming took off 4 bases at V and 0 bases at J, with 11 bases between the two ends. Germline CDR1 reads SGHVS; CDR2 reads FQNEAQ. The CDR3 is 15 amino acids.

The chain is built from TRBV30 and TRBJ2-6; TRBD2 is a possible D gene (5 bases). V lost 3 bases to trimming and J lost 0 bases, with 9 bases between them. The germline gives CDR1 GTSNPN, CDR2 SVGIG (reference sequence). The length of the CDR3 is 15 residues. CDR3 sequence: CAWSGVGSGANVLTF. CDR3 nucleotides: TGTGCCTGGAGCGGGGTGGGCTCTGGGGCCAACGTCCTGACTTTC.

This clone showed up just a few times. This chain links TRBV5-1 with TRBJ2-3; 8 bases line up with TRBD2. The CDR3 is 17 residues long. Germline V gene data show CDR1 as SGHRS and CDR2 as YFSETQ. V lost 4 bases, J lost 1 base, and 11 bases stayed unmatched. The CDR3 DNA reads TGCGCCAGCAGCAGGTCGGGAGGGCTTCGGGGCACAGATACGCAGTATTTT. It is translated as CASSRSGGLRGTDTQYF.

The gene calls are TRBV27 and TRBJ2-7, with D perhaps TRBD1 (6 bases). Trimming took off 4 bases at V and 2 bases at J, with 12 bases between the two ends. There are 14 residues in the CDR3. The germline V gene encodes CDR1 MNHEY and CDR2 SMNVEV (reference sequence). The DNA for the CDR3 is TGTGCCAGCAGTTCTTACAGGGACGCCTACGAGCAGTACTTC. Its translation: CASSSYRDAYEQYF.

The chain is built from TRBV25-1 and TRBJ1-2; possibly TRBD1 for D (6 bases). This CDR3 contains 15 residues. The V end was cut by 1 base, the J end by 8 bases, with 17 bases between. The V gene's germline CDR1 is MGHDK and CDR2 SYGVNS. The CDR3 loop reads CASSESKGGRRGYTF. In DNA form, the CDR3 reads TGTGCCAGCAGTGAATCCAAAGGGGGACGGCGGGGCTACACCTTC.

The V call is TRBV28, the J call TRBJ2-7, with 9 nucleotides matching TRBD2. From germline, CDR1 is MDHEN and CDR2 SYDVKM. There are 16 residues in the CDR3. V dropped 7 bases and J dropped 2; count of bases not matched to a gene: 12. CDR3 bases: TGTGCCAGCACAAGGGGAGCGGGAGGTCGGCCCTACGAGCAGTACTTC. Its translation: CASTRGAGGRPYEQYF. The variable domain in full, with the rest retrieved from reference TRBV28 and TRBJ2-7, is DVKVTQSSRYLVKRTGEKVFLECVQDMDHENMFWYRQDPGLGLRLIYFSYDVKMKEKGDIPEGYSVSREKKERFSLILESASTNQTSMYLCASTRGAGGRPYEQYFGPGTRLTVT.

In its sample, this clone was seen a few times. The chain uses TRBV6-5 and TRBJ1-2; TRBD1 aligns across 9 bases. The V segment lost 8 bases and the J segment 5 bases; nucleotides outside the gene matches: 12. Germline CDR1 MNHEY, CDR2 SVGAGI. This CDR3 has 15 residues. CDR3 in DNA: TGTGCCAGCCCCGTAGTCGGACAGGGGAGTTATGGCTACACCTTC. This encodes CASPVVGQGSYGYTF.

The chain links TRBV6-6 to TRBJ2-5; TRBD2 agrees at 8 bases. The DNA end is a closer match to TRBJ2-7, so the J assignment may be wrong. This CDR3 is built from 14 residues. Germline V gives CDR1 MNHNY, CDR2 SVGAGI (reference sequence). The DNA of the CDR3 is TGTGCCAGCAAGCAGAGCGGGAGCGACCTCGAGCAGTACTTC. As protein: CASKQSGSDLEQYF.

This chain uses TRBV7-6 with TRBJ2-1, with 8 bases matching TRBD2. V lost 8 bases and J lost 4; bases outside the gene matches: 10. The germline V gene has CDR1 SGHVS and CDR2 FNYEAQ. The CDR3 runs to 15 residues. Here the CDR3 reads CASSASGQSYNEQFF. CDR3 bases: TGTGCCAGCTCGGCTAGCGGGCAATCTTACAATGAGCAGTTCTTC.

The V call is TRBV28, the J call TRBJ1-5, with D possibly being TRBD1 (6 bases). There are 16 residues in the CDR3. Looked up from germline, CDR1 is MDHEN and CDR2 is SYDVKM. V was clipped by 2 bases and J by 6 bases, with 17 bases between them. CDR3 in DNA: TGTGCCAGCAGTTTAACCTCCCAGGGGTTCGGTCAGCCCCAGCATTTT. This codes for CASSLTSQGFGQPQHF.

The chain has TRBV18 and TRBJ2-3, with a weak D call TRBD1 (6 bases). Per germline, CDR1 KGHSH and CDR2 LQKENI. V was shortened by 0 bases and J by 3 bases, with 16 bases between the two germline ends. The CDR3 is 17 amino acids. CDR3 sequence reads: CASSPPLRGHRTDTQYF. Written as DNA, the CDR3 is TGTGCCAGCTCACCACCTCTCAGGGGTCATAGAACAGATACGCAGTATTTT.

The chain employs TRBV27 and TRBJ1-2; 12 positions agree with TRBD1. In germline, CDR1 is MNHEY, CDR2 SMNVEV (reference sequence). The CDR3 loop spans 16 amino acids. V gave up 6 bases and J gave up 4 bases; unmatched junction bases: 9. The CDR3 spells CASSLKGTGGGYGYTF. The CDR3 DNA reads TGTGCCAGCAGCCTAAAGGGGACAGGGGGCGGCTATGGCTACACCTTC.

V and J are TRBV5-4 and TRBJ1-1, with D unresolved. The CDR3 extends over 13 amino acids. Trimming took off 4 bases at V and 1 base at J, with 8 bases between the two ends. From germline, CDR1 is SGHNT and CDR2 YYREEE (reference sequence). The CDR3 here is CASSRTENTEAFF. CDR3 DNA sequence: TGTGCCAGCAGCCGTACAGAGAACACTGAAGCTTTCTTT.

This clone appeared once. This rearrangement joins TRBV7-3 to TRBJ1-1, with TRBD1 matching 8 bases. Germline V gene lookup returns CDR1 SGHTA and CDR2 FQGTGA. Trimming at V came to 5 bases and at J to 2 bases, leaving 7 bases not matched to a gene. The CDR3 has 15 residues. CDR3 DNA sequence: TGTGCCAGCAGCCTCTACGGACAGGGAAACACTGAAGCTTTCTTT. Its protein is CASSLYGQGNTEAFF.

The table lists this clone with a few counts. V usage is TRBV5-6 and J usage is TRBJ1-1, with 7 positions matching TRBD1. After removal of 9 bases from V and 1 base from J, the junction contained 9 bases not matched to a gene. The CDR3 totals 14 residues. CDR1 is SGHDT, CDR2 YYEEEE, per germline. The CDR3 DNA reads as TGTGCCACCTTATCCCGGGACAGGAACACTGAAGCTTTCTTT. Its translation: CATLSRDRNTEAFF.